This T cell receptor (beta chain) was recorded in a study of T cells after yellow fever vaccination. Study-wide points: Most clones from primary vaccination resurfaced after the booster (nearly 97% CD4, around 89% CD8).

The germline gives CDR1 KGHSH, CDR2 LQKENI. V was shortened by 0 bases and J by 5 bases, with 16 bases between the two germline ends. The CDR3 length is 16 residues. TCRdb ran MiXCR on the 5' RACE reads and lists one entry per CDR3 protein. This table has about 74,000 distinct CDR3 sequences, approximately 6.5% appearing once. As to this clonotype: Its specificity is not known.

This clonotype originated in a man younger than 30 who received the YFV17D yellow fever vaccine. The specimen comprised CD8+ T cells sorted from PBMCs, sampled 5 to 6 days after the first yellow fever vaccination. V and J are TRBV18 and TRBJ2-5, with a tentative D call TRBD2 (5 bases). CDR3 amino acids: CASSPPTPDSWETQYF. For the CDR3, the DNA is TGTGCCAGCTCACCACCTACTCCGGACTCCTGGGAGACCCAGTACTTC.